The clone carrying this TCR beta chain was detected only a few times. The antigen is undetermined. PCR amplification relied on 60 Vbeta primers (plus 13 Jbeta primers). Measured with immunoSEQ multiplex PCR; TCRdb has only the in-frame clones, and not every one. The repertoire holds 200,000 to 250,000 clones, with about 86% as singletons. This CDR3 comprises 14 residues. The germline CDR1 and CDR2 sequences are MNHEY and SVGAGI. The V segment lost 7 bases and the J segment 1 base; nucleotides outside the gene matches: 4. These data come from a study of cytomegalovirus exposure and HLA in healthy donors. Study-wide points: Prediction of most subjects' HLA-A and HLA-B alleles by TCR beta sequences was reportedly accurate.

The chain couples TRBV6-5 to TRBJ2-7; 10 bases line up with TRBD1. Source material: PBMCs. This TCR derives from a woman aged 60-75 years in good health and CMV-seropositive. The CDR3 reads CASKPGQGSYEQYF. The CDR3 DNA reads as TGTGCCAGCAAACCGGGACAGGGGTCCTACGAGCAGTACTTC.